Presented here are 5 T cell receptor beta chains from one specimen sequenced in a study of beta chain features in type 1 diabetes. The isolated RNA, all of it, was reverse transcribed, so expressed TCRB transcripts were what got sequenced. TCRdb's table, derived via immunoSEQ multiplex PCR, lists solely in-frame clones and lacks some. This sample yields under 300,000 clones, of which about 25% are seen a single time; approximately 4% belongs to the top ten. The specimen was central memory CD4+ T cells from blood. These receptors all come from a man aged 25 to 45 in good health.

This clone has at least ten counts. The CDR3 reads CAWGAPGQGRPQHF. Written as DNA, the CDR3 is TGTGCCTGGGGGGCCCCGGGACAGGGAAGGCCCCAGCATTTT. This rearrangement joins TRBV30 to TRBJ1-5, with 9 positions matching TRBD1. This CDR3 is built from 14 residues. Trimming took 5 bases from V and 9 from J; bases not matched to a gene: 11. Germline values: CDR1 GTSNPN, CDR2 SVGIG (reference sequence).

V gene TRBV7-8 combines with J gene TRBJ1-5; D call uncertain. This CDR3 comprises 13 residues. Germline loops: CDR1 SGHVS, CDR2 FQNEAQ. V shed 3 bases and J shed 6 bases, with 9 bases lying between them. The CDR3 reads CASSLWEGQPQHF. The CDR3 bases are TGTGCCAGCAGCTTGTGGGAGGGTCAGCCCCAGCATTTT.

This clone came up a few times. The rearrangement joins TRBV29-1 to TRBJ1-1, with TRBD1 matching 9 bases. Trimming at V came to 5 bases and at J to 4 bases, leaving 5 bases not matched to a gene. Germline CDR1 SQVTM, CDR2 ANQGSEA. CDR3 size: 13 residues. CDR3 amino acids: CSVTTGGGTEAFF. As DNA, the CDR3 is TGCAGCGTTACGACAGGGGGAGGCACTGAAGCTTTCTTT.

This clone was seen more than once but under ten times. V and J are TRBV29-1 and TRBJ2-2; a possible D gene is TRBD2 (6 bases). CDR3 size: 14 residues. The V gene lost 4 bases and the J gene lost 7 bases, with 16 bases spanning the gap. Germline V gene data show CDR1 as SQVTM and CDR2 as ANQGSEA. CDR3 region: CSVGVGKAGGELFF. The CDR3 DNA reads TGCAGCGTTGGAGTAGGGAAAGCGGGCGGGGAGCTGTTTTTT.

In its sample, this clone was seen a few times. CDR3 in DNA: TGCAGCGTTAGAGGGGCGAAGGACACCGGGGAGCTGTTTTTT. It translates to CSVRGAKDTGELFF. The chain links TRBV29-1 to TRBJ2-2, with D perhaps given as TRBD1 or TRBD2 (5 bases each). Trimming left V 5 bases short and J 3 bases short, with 13 bases between. The germline V gene encodes CDR1 SQVTM and CDR2 ANQGSEA. The CDR3 loop spans 14 amino acids.